This TCR beta chain is from a study of post-analysis software for immune sequencing data. On the study more broadly: Several disease courses (relapsing-remitting, secondary progressive and progressive-relapsing) of multiple sclerosis were included.

Turning to this clonotype: Its antigen is unknown.

Sequencing libraries made from TCR beta cDNA carried unique molecular identifiers. Out of 1 to 10 million T cells, roughly 0.5 million cDNA molecules were generated. In TCRdb, the PCR reads were re-called with MiXCR into one record per CDR3 protein. This table holds about 180,000 distinct CDR3 sequences, 25% to 35% found once. General observations from the study: Diversity measured as normalized Chao1 was significantly lower in multiple sclerosis patients than in controls. Under the F measure, samples that were prepared in one batch clustered strongly together.

The sample consisted of blood. The source of this sequence is a girl aged 5-17 years with multiple sclerosis.

The CDR3 DNA reads TGTGCCAGCAGCTCCTTCCGGGGAGGCAATCAGCCCCAGCATTTT. Amino acid sequence: CASSSFRGGNQPQHF. The J gene is TRBJ1-5, the V gene TRBV7-9; no firm D call. Trimming pared 4 bases from V and 2 bases from J, leaving 12 bases between. Germline loops: CDR1 SEHNR, CDR2 FQNEAQ (reference sequence). This CDR3 contains 15 residues.